Here is one TCR beta chain with its context. It was during active infection that Seattle patients were enrolled and then longitudinally followed. Clones were sequenced by immunoSEQ multiplex PCR, and TCRdb holds only the in-frame ones, with some missing. The table shows 330,000 or so clones, with 80% to 90% occurring only once. This record belongs to a study of blood T cell repertoires in COVID-19. Study-level information: The origin of the acute and convalescent COVID-19 samples was the United States, Italy and Spain. The analysed material was cDNA or gDNA that came from T cells, B-cell-depleted T cells, or PBMCs.

The CDR3 contains 15 residues. Trimming took 7 bases from V and 5 from J; bases not matched to a gene: 13. Germline CDR1 is SNHLY and CDR2 is FYNNEI. The chain combines TRBV2 with TRBJ2-5, with 7 bases that match TRBD2. Sequencing was done on a sample of peripheral blood. The receptor comes from a man aged 25 to 40 with COVID-19, enrolled during active disease. The CDR3 sequence: CASNSLGAGLETQYF. CDR3 bases: TGTGCCAGCAATTCCCTGGGAGCGGGGCTCGAGACCCAGTACTTC.